These T cell receptor beta chains were read from a single sample in a study of cytomegalovirus exposure and HLA in healthy donors. Generated by immunoSEQ multiplex PCR, the TCRdb table keeps only in-frame clones and is missing some. The table shows about 57,000 clones, with 70% to 75% occurring only once. The source material was PBMCs. Receptors were obtained from a man aged 30-40 years in good health and CMV-seropositive. The CDR3 runs from the conserved cysteine through the conserved F or W. The D gene is left open where the match is weak. A clone size is listed for some rows: how often the clone was seen (once, few, many), or a class if it is expanded.

J: TRBJ2-1; size: NA; V: TRBV10-3; D: TRBD2; CDR3: CAISGSSSGGGNEQFF; DNA: TGTGCCATCAGTGGTTCGTCTAGCGGGGGGGGGAATGAGCAGTTCTTC
J: TRBJ1-1; size: NA; V: TRBV11-2; D: NA; CDR3: CASSLGGEGTEAFF; DNA: TGTGCCAGCAGCTTAGGAGGGGAGGGGACTGAAGCTTTCTTT
J: TRBJ2-7; size: NA; V: TRBV4-2; D: NA; CDR3: CASSQDTAAGNGQYF; DNA: TGTGCCAGCAGCCAAGATACAGCCGCGGGAAATGGGCAGTACTTC
J: TRBJ1-5; size: NA; V: TRBV7-2; D: NA; CDR3: CASSMTRQPQHF; DNA: TGTGCCAGCAGCATGACACGTCAGCCCCAGCATTTT
J: TRBJ2-1; size: NA; V: TRBV6-6; D: TRBD1; CDR3: CASSNGQGNYNEQFF; DNA: TGTGCCAGCAGTAACGGACAGGGGAACTACAATGAGCAGTTCTTC
J: TRBJ2-2; size: NA; V: TRBV13; D: NA; CDR3: CASSLGQAIRVRTNTGELFF; DNA: TGTGCCAGCAGCTTAGGACAGGCGATTCGGGTGCGTACGAACACCGGGGAGCTGTTTTTT
J: TRBJ2-1; size: NA; V: TRBV9; D: NA; CDR3: CASSVAASYNEQFF; DNA: TGTGCCAGCAGCGTCGCTGCTAGCTACAATGAGCAGTTCTTC
J: TRBJ1-2; size: once; V: TRBV30; D: NA; CDR3: CAWATQSAAGIYTF; DNA: TGTGCCTGGGCAACCCAATCTGCGGCCGGGATTTACACCTTC
J: TRBJ2-6; size: NA; V: TRBV19; D: NA; CDR3: CASSINGLVSGANVLTF; DNA: TGTGCCAGTAGTATCAATGGACTGGTCTCTGGGGCCAACGTCCTGACTTTC
J: TRBJ2-2; size: NA; V: TRBV29-1; D: TRBD2; CDR3: CSAGTSGGTGELFF; DNA: TGCAGCGCCGGGACTAGCGGGGGGACCGGGGAGCTGTTTTTT
J: TRBJ1-2; size: once; V: TRBV7-9; D: NA; CDR3: CASSPTRVDYGYTF; DNA: TGTGCCAGCAGCCCTACGAGAGTCGACTATGGCTACACCTTC
J: TRBJ1-4; size: NA; V: TRBV21-1; D: NA; CDR3: CASRARQGAPNEKLFF; DNA: TGTGCCAGCAGGGCGAGACAGGGTGCCCCTAATGAAAAACTGTTTTTT
J: TRBJ2-7; size: NA; V: TRBV6-5; D: TRBD2; CDR3: CASRLGGEGGYEQYF; DNA: TGTGCCAGCAGGCTCGGTGGGGAGGGTGGGTACGAGCAGTACTTC
J: TRBJ2-7; size: NA; V: TRBV10-3; D: TRBD2; CDR3: CAISVTSGGPIEIYF; DNA: TGTGCCATCAGTGTTACTAGCGGGGGCCCCATTGAAATCTACTTC
J: TRBJ2-7; size: NA; V: TRBV4-2; D: TRBD2; CDR3: CASSQDLGGVPYEQYF; DNA: TGTGCCAGCAGCCAAGACTTGGGAGGGGTCCCCTACGAGCAGTACTTC
J: TRBJ1-1; size: NA; V: TRBV6-5; D: NA; CDR3: CASSARGNTEAFF; DNA: TGTGCCAGCAGCGCAAGGGGGAACACTGAAGCTTTCTTT
J: TRBJ2-2; size: NA; V: TRBV7-9; D: NA; CDR3: CASSLGTGAGELFF; DNA: TGTGCCAGCAGCTTAGGAACAGGTGCCGGGGAGCTGTTTTTT
J: TRBJ2-2; size: once; V: TRBV25-1; D: TRBD1; CDR3: CASIDCGTANTGELFF; DNA: TGTGCCAGCATCGATTGTGGGACAGCGAACACCGGGGAGCTGTTTTTT
J: TRBJ1-1; size: NA; V: TRBV4-2; D: NA; CDR3: CASSLDKLNTEAFF; DNA: TGTGCCAGCAGCCTGGACAAACTGAACACTGAAGCTTTCTTT
J: TRBJ1-1; size: NA; V: TRBV6-5; D: NA; CDR3: CASSRGVVANTEAFF; DNA: TGTGCCAGCAGCCGGGGGGTGGTTGCGAACACTGAAGCTTTCTTT
J: TRBJ2-7; size: NA; V: TRBV4-3; D: TRBD1; CDR3: CASSQGGQNSYEQYF; DNA: TGCGCCAGCAGCCAAGGGGGACAGAACTCCTACGAGCAGTACTTC
J: TRBJ1-1; size: NA; V: TRBV14; D: TRBD1; CDR3: CASSQENRGAEAFF; DNA: TGTGCCAGCAGCCAAGAAAACAGGGGCGCTGAAGCTTTCTTT
J: TRBJ1-2; size: NA; V: TRBV19; D: TRBD1; CDR3: CASSILRDRGDYGYTF; DNA: TGTGCCAGTAGTATTCTCCGGGACAGGGGAGATTATGGCTACACCTTC
J: TRBJ1-1; size: few; V: TRBV4-3; D: TRBD1; CDR3: CASSPQGVGRGAFF; DNA: TGCGCCAGCAGCCCTCAGGGGGTAGGTCGAGGAGCTTTCTTT
J: TRBJ1-6; size: NA; V: TRBV28; D: NA; CDR3: CASSRGVGGSPLHF; DNA: TGTGCCAGCAGTAGGGGCGTAGGGGGTTCACCCCTCCACTTT
J: TRBJ1-2; size: NA; V: TRBV6-5; D: TRBD1; CDR3: CAIRAPTGASYGYTF; DNA: TGTGCCATCCGGGCCCCGACAGGGGCCAGCTATGGCTACACCTTC
J: TRBJ1-2; size: NA; V: TRBV7-9; D: NA; CDR3: CASSLRLALEAGYTF; DNA: TGTGCCAGCAGCTTAAGGTTGGCGCTGGAAGCGGGCTACACCTTC
J: TRBJ1-6; size: NA; V: TRBV10-3; D: NA; CDR3: CAISDGGSSYNSPLHF; DNA: TGTGCCATCAGTGATGGGGGGAGCTCCTATAATTCACCCCTCCACTTT
J: TRBJ2-6; size: NA; V: TRBV30; D: NA; CDR3: CAWSHSYSGANVLTF; DNA: TGTGCCTGGTCCCACTCCTACTCTGGGGCCAACGTCCTGACTTTC